A single sample gave rise to the 8 T cell receptor beta chains below, sequenced in a study of vaccination and CD4 T cells after COVID-19. Treatment of the sample: approximately nine-day PBMC culture with coronavirus spike peptide pools or control peptides (ViraFEST assay). The Oncomine TCR Beta short-read assay sequenced DNA from cultured CD4+ T cells. From the PCR reads, TCRdb called clonotypes with MiXCR, one entry per CDR3 protein. The sample yields over 8,500 distinct CDR3 sequences, about 60% seen once. Their antigens remain unidentified. The sample consisted of CD4+ T cells from blood, cultured in vitro. Source of these receptors: a human donor who had recovered from COVID-19.

The J gene is TRBJ1-2, the V gene TRBV2; maybe TRBD1 (6 bases). V shed 6 bases and J shed 0 bases, with 14 bases lying between them. The CDR3 length is 15 residues. Germline CDR1 reads SNHLY; CDR2 reads FYNNEI. The DNA of the CDR3 is TGTGCCAGCAGCCTCAGTGGGGGCGCTAACTATGGCTACACCTTC. It is translated as CASSLSGGANYGYTF.

Turning to this clonotype: An end of the junction does not agree with germline; a read error may underlie this. CDR3 sequence (DNA): TGTGCTAGCAGCTTCCAGGGGTCCGGGGAGCTGTTTTTT. This translates into CASSFQGSGELFF. The rearrangement joins TRBV7-7 to TRBJ2-2; D may be TRBD1 (6 bases). The CDR3 spans 13 residues. Per germline, CDR1 SSHAT and CDR2 FNYEAQ (reference sequence).

This clonotype was detected a few times. The chain joins TRBV20-1 to TRBJ1-2; D may be TRBD1 (6 bases). With 0 bases removed from V and 8 bases from J, the gap between germline ends came to 22 bases. The CDR3 spans 16 residues. Germline values: CDR1 DFQATT, CDR2 SNEGSKA (reference sequence). The DNA for the CDR3 is TGCAGTGCTAGAGACCTGACAGGTTTAATCTTCGGGGGCTACACCTTC. Residues: CSARDLTGLIFGGYTF.

The V and J genes are TRBV4-1 and TRBJ1-6; no clear D. Trimming removed 1 base from V and 9 bases from J, with 10 bases in between. The length of the CDR3 is 14 residues. The germline V gene encodes CDR1 MGHRA and CDR2 YSYEKL. The CDR3 is CASSQGHVISPLHF. CDR3 DNA: TGCGCCAGCAGCCAAGGGCATGTCATTTCACCCCTCCACTTT.

This clonotype has just a few counts. The chain's CDR3 is CASSKSDGDQPQHF. The CDR3, as DNA: TGTGCCAGCAGCAAAAGCGACGGCGATCAGCCCCAGCATTTT. The chain carries TRBV21-1 and TRBJ1-5. TRBV21-1 is recorded as a pseudogene. The CDR3 loop spans 14 amino acids.

The genes are TRBV5-5 and TRBJ2-7, with D perhaps given as TRBD1 or TRBD2 (5 bases each). Germline V gives CDR1 SGHKS, CDR2 YYEKEE (reference sequence). CDR3 length: 15 residues. With 3 bases removed from V and 4 bases from J, the gap between germline ends came to 17 bases. CDR3 region: CASSWTGTNNYEQYF. The DNA of the CDR3 is TGTGCCAGCAGCTGGACCGGGACGAATAATTACGAGCAGTACTTC.

The DNA of the CDR3 is TGTGCCAGCAGTGAAACCGACGAATCCTACGAGCAGTACTTC. This encodes CASSETDESYEQYF. The genes are TRBV2 and TRBJ2-7, with D hard to call. CDR3 length: 14 amino acids. Per germline, CDR1 SNHLY and CDR2 FYNNEI. V shed 2 bases and J shed 1 base, with 9 bases lying between them.

The chain uses TRBV6-1 and TRBJ2-2, with 8 bases fitting TRBD1. J gave up 3 bases and V 6 bases, and 3 bases lay outside the gene matches. In germline, CDR1 is MNHNS, CDR2 SASEGT. The CDR3 is made up of 14 amino acids. The CDR3 sequence: CASSLTGDTGELFF. Written as DNA, the CDR3 is TGTGCCAGCAGCTTGACAGGGGACACCGGGGAGCTGTTTTTT.